The TCR beta chain under discussion was sequenced for a study of cytomegalovirus exposure and HLA in healthy donors. Regarding the study as a whole: Several of the most significant clusters appeared, in a later analysis, to be linked to common viral pathogens. An assumption of roughly uniform sequencing depth across donors underlay the presence/absence analyses. CMV antigen specificity of three CMV-associated chains was confirmed in vitro.

Germline CDR1 reads SEHNR; CDR2 reads FQNEAQ (reference sequence). J gave up 3 bases and V 0 bases, and 6 bases lay outside the gene matches. The CDR3 extends over 17 amino acids. Nominally healthy donors were sampled, though unrecorded immune exposures were likely. Turning to this clone: The antigen is not known.

The PCR ran on 60 Vbeta and 13 Jbeta primers. Using immunoSEQ multiplex PCR, the repertoire was profiled, and TCRdb retains in-frame clones only, with some absent. Among hundreds of thousands of clones listed, roughly 70% were seen once. The sequence came from a female donor in good health and CMV-seronegative. The chain links TRBV7-9 to TRBJ2-3; 10 positions agree with TRBD2. The sequencing sample was made of PBMCs. The CDR3 region is CASSLARASGSTDTQYF. CDR3 nucleotide sequence: TGTGCCAGCAGCTTAGCCCGGGCTAGCGGGAGTACAGATACGCAGTATTTT.